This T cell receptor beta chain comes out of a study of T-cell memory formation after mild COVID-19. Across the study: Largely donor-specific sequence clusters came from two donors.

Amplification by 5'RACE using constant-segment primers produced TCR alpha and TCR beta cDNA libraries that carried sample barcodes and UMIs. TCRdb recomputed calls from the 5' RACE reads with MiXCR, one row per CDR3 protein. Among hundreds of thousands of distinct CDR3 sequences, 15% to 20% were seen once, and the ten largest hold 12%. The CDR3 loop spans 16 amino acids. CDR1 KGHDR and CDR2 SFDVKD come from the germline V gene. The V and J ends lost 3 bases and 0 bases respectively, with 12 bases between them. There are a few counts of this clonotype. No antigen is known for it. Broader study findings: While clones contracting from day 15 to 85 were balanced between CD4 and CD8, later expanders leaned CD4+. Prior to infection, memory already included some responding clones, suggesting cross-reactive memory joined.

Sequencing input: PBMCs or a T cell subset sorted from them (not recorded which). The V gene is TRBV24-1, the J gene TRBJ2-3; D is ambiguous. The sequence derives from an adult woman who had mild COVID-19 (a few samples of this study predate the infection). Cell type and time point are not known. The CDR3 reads CATSDNVLGSTDTQYF. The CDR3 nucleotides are TGTGCCACCAGTGATAATGTTCTAGGGAGCACAGATACGCAGTATTTT.